The next 27 T cell receptor beta chains were all read from a single sample in a study of T cell repertoires in cytomegalovirus infection. TCRdb itself ran the reads through MiXCR, one entry per CDR3 protein. The data hold some 250,000 distinct CDR3 sequences, with roughly 10% observed a single time. Source material: PBMCs. These receptors all come from a human donor in good health (CMV status not recorded). Some clones in this sample may be carry-over from other donors' samples.

Comments on this clonotype: The CDR3 carries no conserved terminal phenylalanine or tryptophan, so it likely arises from a read error. The CDR3 is CASSLTGVRGSPLHS. CDR3 DNA: TGTGCCAGCAGCTTAACGGGGGTACGGGGTTCACCCCTCCACTCT. The chain has TRBV7-2 and TRBJ1-6; TRBD1 is a possible D gene (5 bases). V was pared by 2 bases and J by 9 bases, with 14 bases between. The CDR3 sequence is 15 residues long. Germline V lookup: CDR1 SGHTA, CDR2 FQGNSA.

The chain carries TRBV29-1 and TRBJ2-3; 11 bases line up with TRBD2. The V and J ends lost 8 bases and 1 base, in that order; junction bases with no gene match: 5. The length of the CDR3 is 14 residues. CDR1 is SQVTM and CDR2 is ANQGSEA in the germline V gene. The DNA for the CDR3 is TGCAGCTCAATGACTAGCGGGGGCACAGATACGCAGTATTTT. It encodes CSSMTSGGTDTQYF.

This clonotype was observed many times. CDR3 residues: CASRRRGGYTF. In nucleotides, the CDR3 is TGTGCCAGCAGAAGGAGAGGAGGCTACACCTTC. The chain uses TRBV6-1 and TRBJ1-2; D not certain. The germline V and J ends were trimmed by 6 bases and 8 bases, with 10 bases remaining between them. Germline-derived CDR1 and CDR2 are MNHNS and SASEGT. This CDR3 comprises 11 residues.

At least ten counts were recorded for this clonotype. The gene calls are TRBV7-8 and TRBJ2-5; TRBD2 matches 11 bases. Germline V lookup: CDR1 SGHVS, CDR2 FQNEAQ. This CDR3 has 19 amino acids. The J segment lost 4 bases and the V segment lost 1 base, leaving 14 bases of the junction unmatched. CDR3 nucleotide sequence: TGTGCCAGCAGCTTAGGCGTGGGACCTAGCGGGAGGACGGCAGAGACCCAGTACTTC. It encodes CASSLGVGPSGRTAETQYF.

This clonotype showed up many times. The chain joins TRBV7-2 to TRBJ2-1, with D unclear. V gave up 5 bases and J gave up 6 bases, with 14 bases separating them. The CDR3 consists of 14 residues. The germline V gene has CDR1 SGHTA and CDR2 FQGNSA. The CDR3 protein is CASSPERRANEQFF. The CDR3 coding sequence is TGTGCCAGCAGCCCCGAGCGTAGGGCCAATGAGCAGTTCTTC.

This clonotype was recorded many times. V gene TRBV7-2 combines with J gene TRBJ2-7, with 9 bases lining up with TRBD1. CDR1 and CDR2 from the germline V gene are SGHTA and FQGNSA. The CDR3 length is 14 residues. Trimming cost V 5 bases and J 1 base; bases outside gene matches: 3. The CDR3 DNA follows: TGTGCCAGCAGCCCCGGGACAGGGTCCTACGAGCAGTACTTC. Translating it yields CASSPGTGSYEQYF.

This clonotype was seen ten or more times. The chain combines TRBV7-2 with TRBJ2-1; D gene unclear. CDR1 is SGHTA and CDR2 is FQGNSA in the germline V gene. The CDR3 is 10 amino acids. The V and J ends lost 8 bases and 9 bases respectively, with 8 bases between them. The DNA of the CDR3 is TGTGCCAGCCAGAGTCGTGAGCAGTTCTTC. Translating it yields CASQSREQFF.

This clonotype was counted between two and nine times. The CDR3 reads CSVGDRSSYEQYF. CDR3 DNA: TGCAGCGTTGGGGACCGCAGCTCCTACGAGCAGTACTTC. This rearrangement joins TRBV29-1 to TRBJ2-7, with D perhaps TRBD1 or TRBD2 (5 bases each). CDR1 and CDR2 (germline): SQVTM, ANQGSEA. The CDR3 runs to 13 residues. V was cut by 4 bases and J by 0 bases, with 10 bases left in between.

There are many counts of this clonotype. The rearrangement uses TRBV7-9 and TRBJ1-2; 10 bases agree with TRBD1. V shed 5 bases and J 7 bases; nucleotides not matched to a gene: 7. CDR1 is SEHNR, CDR2 FQNEAQ, per germline (reference sequence). This CDR3 has 14 amino acids. Written as DNA, the CDR3 is TGTGCCAGCAGCACTGGGGACAGGGGCTCTGGCTACACCTTC. Residues: CASSTGDRGSGYTF. The complete variable domain, with remaining parts taken from reference TRBV7-9 and TRBJ1-2, reads DTGVSQNPRHKITKRGQNVTFRCDPISEHNRLYWYRQTLGQGPEFLTYFQNEAQLEKSRLLSDRFSAERPKGSFSTLEIQRTEQGDSAMYLCASSTGDRGSGYTFGSGTRLTVV.

This clonotype showed up many times. CDR3 coding DNA: TGTGCCAGCAGTTGGGACGGCAACAATCAGCCCCAGCATTTT. Protein sequence: CASSWDGNNQPQHF. J is TRBJ1-5 and V is TRBV6-2 or TRBV6-3, with a possible D match to TRBD1 (5 bases). From germline, CDR1 is MNHEY and CDR2 SVGEGT. Deletions cut 4 bases from V and 3 bases from J, with 10 bases between. The CDR3 extends over 14 amino acids.

This clonotype was counted many times. The V call is TRBV19, the J call TRBJ1-2, with D unresolved. This CDR3 is 13 amino acids long. Trimming shortened V by 5 bases and J by 4 bases, and 11 bases separated the two germline ends. Per the germline V gene, CDR1 is LNHDA and CDR2 is SQIVND (reference sequence). CDR3 region: CASSVGSPYGYTF. CDR3 bases: TGTGCCAGTAGTGTTGGATCACCCTATGGCTACACCTTC.

There are a few counts of this clonotype. The V and J genes are TRBV30 and TRBJ2-1; 9 bases are a match to TRBD2. This CDR3 is built from 15 residues. CDR1 is GTSNPN and CDR2 is SVGIG in the germline V gene (reference sequence). Trimming at V came to 2 bases and at J to 4 bases, leaving 6 bases not matched to a gene. The CDR3 spells CAWSRRGGQYNEQFF. In nucleotides, the CDR3 is TGTGCCTGGAGTAGGCGGGGGGGCCAATACAATGAGCAGTTCTTC.

This clonotype was observed a few times. The chain recombines TRBV7-2 with TRBJ2-2, with D possibly matching TRBD1 (5 bases). Germline lookup yields CDR1 SGHTA and CDR2 FQGNSA. This CDR3 has 15 amino acids. Trimming removed 0 bases at V and 7 bases at J, with 12 bases between. CDR3 nucleotide sequence: TGTGCCAGCAGCTTAGCGCTGGCAGGGCACGGGGAGCTGTTTTTT. Translating gives CASSLALAGHGELFF.

This clonotype was recorded at least ten times. This sequence joins TRBV20-1 and TRBJ2-3, with D perhaps TRBD2 (6 bases). The germline V gene has CDR1 DFQATT and CDR2 SNEGSKA (reference sequence). V lost 6 bases to trimming and J lost 1 base, with 20 bases between them. The CDR3 extends over 16 amino acids. CDR3 region: CSALGRKEGGTDTQYF. DNA of the CDR3: TGCAGTGCCCTGGGGCGCAAGGAGGGTGGCACAGATACGCAGTATTTT.

This chain connects TRBV10-2 to TRBJ2-7, with 10 bases identical to TRBD2. With 3 bases clipped from V and 3 bases from J, the junction kept 5 bases outside the gene matches. The CDR3 covers 15 residues. Germline lookup yields CDR1 WSHSY and CDR2 SAAADI. The CDR3 region is CASSDGLAANYEQYF. The CDR3 DNA follows: TGCGCCAGCAGTGATGGACTAGCGGCCAACTACGAGCAGTACTTC.

This clonotype was seen only a few times. The chain recombines TRBV18 with TRBJ2-2; D is undetermined. V lost 6 bases and J lost 5, with 7 bases in between. The CDR3 consists of 12 residues. CDR1 is KGHSH, CDR2 LQKENI, per germline. The CDR3 sequence: CASSQFTGELFF. The CDR3, as DNA: TGTGCCAGCTCGCAGTTTACCGGGGAGCTGTTTTTT.

This sequence joins TRBV28 and TRBJ1-4; D remains unclear. This CDR3 has 15 amino acids. Trimming left V 7 bases short and J 5 bases short, with 17 bases between. CDR1 is MDHEN, CDR2 SYDVKM, per germline. The CDR3 nucleotides are TGTGCCAGCAACCAACAAAGCAGCGGGAATGAAAAACTGTTTTTT. Its translation is CASNQQSSGNEKLFF.

In this sample, this clonotype turned up many times. The chain uses TRBV11-2 and TRBJ2-2; D remains ambiguous. The CDR3 has 14 amino acids. CDR1 SGHAT and CDR2 FQNNGV come from the germline V gene. V lost 7 bases and J 1 base, leaving 10 bases between the germline ends. The CDR3 DNA follows: TGTGCCAGCACCGTGTCGAGGAACACCGGGGAGCTGTTTTTT. Its translation: CASTVSRNTGELFF.

The sample holds many counts of this clonotype. The V call is TRBV4-3, the J call TRBJ2-5; TRBD1 matches at 7 bases. This CDR3 contains 15 residues. With 1 base clipped from V and 4 bases from J, the junction kept 6 bases outside the gene matches. Germline V gene sequence: CDR1 LGHNA, CDR2 YSLEER. As DNA, the CDR3 is TGCGCCAGCAGCCAAGTGGTCTACAGGGGAGAGACCCAGTACTTC. This gives the protein CASSQVVYRGETQYF.

The chain joins TRBV9 to TRBJ1-2; TRBD1 aligns across 8 bases. The V gene's germline CDR1 is SGDLS and CDR2 YYNGEE. V lost 0 bases and J lost 9; bases outside the gene matches: 10. This CDR3 spans 15 amino acids. CDR3 nucleotides: TGTGCCAGCAGCGTAGAGGGGGACAGGCCGGAGCGCTACACCTTC. It codes for CASSVEGDRPERYTF.

This clonotype was recorded at least ten times. The rearrangement links TRBV7-9 to TRBJ2-1, with TRBD2 identical over 8 bases. CDR1 and CDR2 from the germline V gene are SEHNR and FQNEAQ (reference sequence). Germline trimming cut 3 bases from V and 10 bases from J; bases unmatched to any gene: 17. The CDR3 sequence is 17 residues long. The CDR3 loop reads CASSFERVSGNKGEQFF. DNA of the CDR3: TGTGCCAGCAGCTTCGAGCGGGTTAGCGGGAACAAGGGGGAGCAGTTCTTC.

This clonotype was recorded at least ten times. For the CDR3, the DNA is TGTGCCAGCAGTTTAAGGGCCCGGCAGGGGAGTAGCAATCAGCCCCAGCATTTT. It is translated as CASSLRARQGSSNQPQHF. The V and J genes are TRBV6-6 and TRBJ1-5; perhaps TRBD1 as D (6 bases). Germline-derived CDR1 and CDR2 are MNHNY and SVGAGI (reference sequence). V lost 4 bases and J lost 0, with 19 bases in between. This CDR3 is 18 amino acids long.

This clonotype showed up many times. The chain couples TRBV7-2 to TRBJ2-7; TRBD1 is a possible D gene (6 bases). This CDR3 region has 15 residues. Germline V gene sequence: CDR1 SGHTA, CDR2 FQGNSA. The germline V and J ends were trimmed by 3 bases and 5 bases, with 17 bases remaining between them. The DNA for the CDR3 is TGTGCCAGCAGCTTCGTGGGGGACAATAAGGACGAGCAGTACTTC. Protein sequence: CASSFVGDNKDEQYF.

This clonotype was observed at least ten times. The chain has TRBV6-2 or TRBV6-3 and TRBJ2-7; D might be TRBD1 (5 bases). This CDR3 is 13 amino acids long. Germline assignment: CDR1 MNHEY and CDR2 SVGEGT. The V end lost 6 bases, the J end lost 4 bases, and 13 bases lay between the germline ends. The CDR3 loop reads CASRPSGIYEQYF. In nucleotides, the CDR3 is TGTGCCAGCAGACCCTCAGGGATATACGAGCAGTACTTC.

The rearrangement links TRBV2 to TRBJ2-1; TRBD2 might be the D (6 bases). CDR3 length: 15 residues. V was cut by 6 bases and J by 5 bases, with 17 bases left in between. Germline lookup yields CDR1 SNHLY and CDR2 FYNNEI. The CDR3 DNA follows: TGTGCCAGCAGGAGCCGGACCGGAGGGAACAATGAGCAGTTCTTC. Its translation is CASRSRTGGNNEQFF.

This clonotype was seen only a few times. The junction departs from germline at one end; a sequencing error may be responsible. V is TRBV11-2 and J is TRBJ2-5; possible D gene TRBD2, 6 bases. There are 14 residues in the CDR3. The germline CDR1 and CDR2 sequences are SGHAT and FQNNGV. The CDR3 DNA reads TGTGCCAGCAGCCTAGACGGAGGGCTTCAGACCCAGTACTTC. Translated, it gives CASSLDGGLQTQYF.

This clonotype was seen ten or more times. This chain uses TRBV7-2 with TRBJ2-5; D possibly uses TRBD1 or TRBD2 (6 bases each). The germline V and J ends were trimmed by 3 bases and 4 bases, with 9 bases remaining between them. Germline values: CDR1 SGHTA, CDR2 FQGNSA. CDR3 length: 13 residues. The CDR3 protein is CASSLGGLETQYF. The DNA for the CDR3 is TGTGCCAGCAGCTTGGGGGGCCTAGAGACCCAGTACTTC.